A single sample is the source of the 29 T cell receptor beta chains below, sequenced in a study of OX40 agonist ivuxolimab in advanced cancers. Profiled with immunoSEQ multiplex PCR; TCRdb holds only in-frame clones, not every one. The sample yields around 53,000 clones, roughly nine tenths seen once. The input for sequencing was CD4+ or CD8+ T cells sorted from blood, taken in a trial of the OX40 agonist ivuxolimab. Source of these receptors: an adult with an advanced solid tumor such as melanoma, head and neck, liver or kidney cancer.

V is TRBV5-1 and J is TRBJ1-1; D is unresolved. The germline V gene encodes CDR1 SGHRS and CDR2 YFSETQ. The CDR3 is 12 amino acids. Deletions cut 0 bases from V and 3 bases from J, with 3 bases between. CDR3 sequence (DNA): TGCGCCAGCAGCTTGGGGGACACTGAAGCTTTCTTT. Residues: CASSLGDTEAFF.

The rearrangement uses TRBV7-3 and TRBJ2-3, with D possibly TRBD2 on 5 matching bases. Trimming cost V 4 bases and J 4 bases, with 15 bases left between them. The length of the CDR3 is 15 residues. Looked up from germline, CDR1 is SGHTA and CDR2 is FQGTGA. CDR3 amino acids: CASSSPLGSADTQYF. CDR3 bases: TGTGCCAGCAGCTCCCCCTTGGGGAGTGCAGATACGCAGTATTTT.

The count of this clone is one. This sequence joins TRBV9 and TRBJ2-1, with 7 positions matching TRBD1. The CDR3 spans 16 residues. Per germline, CDR1 SGDLS and CDR2 YYNGEE. The V gene end was trimmed by 0 bases and the J gene end by 2 bases; junction bases not matched to a gene: 5. CDR3 sequence reads: CASSVAGDRAYNEQFF. Here the CDR3 DNA reads TGTGCCAGCAGCGTAGCTGGTGACAGGGCCTACAATGAGCAGTTCTTC.

The rearrangement joins TRBV6-5 to TRBJ2-7, with D perhaps being TRBD1 or TRBD2 (7 bases each). In germline, CDR1 is MNHEY, CDR2 SVGAGI. CDR3 size: 14 residues. Between the trimmed V and J ends, which lost 6 bases and 7 bases, there was a span of 19 bases. The CDR3 region is CASSQGGGQGEQYF. CDR3 coding DNA: TGTGCCAGCAGCCAGGGAGGGGGCCAGGGGGAGCAGTACTTC.

CDR3 DNA sequence: TGTGCCAGCTCATCGCGGACAGATCAAGAGACCCAGTACTTC. Its translation: CASSSRTDQETQYF. The genes are TRBV18 and TRBJ2-5; possible D gene TRBD1, 6 bases. This CDR3 is built from 14 residues. Trimming took off 5 bases at V and 2 bases at J, with 12 bases between the two ends. Looked up from germline, CDR1 is KGHSH and CDR2 is LQKENI.

This clone was detected a few times. The rearrangement joins TRBV6-1 to TRBJ1-5; D is unresolved. V was clipped by 6 bases and J by 4 bases, with 4 bases between them. The CDR3 loop spans 11 amino acids. Germline values: CDR1 MNHNS, CDR2 SASEGT. In nucleotides, the CDR3 is TGTGCCAGCAGACAGAATCAGCCCCAGCATTTT. It codes for CASRQNQPQHF.

The chain carries TRBV18 and TRBJ2-5, with 7 bases that match TRBD1. CDR3 length equals 16 residues. Germline loops: CDR1 KGHSH, CDR2 LQKENI. V shed 0 bases and J 5 bases; nucleotides not matched to a gene: 9. CDR3 in DNA: TGTGCCAGCTCACCACCCACGAGGGGGCGCGCGGAGACCCAGTACTTC. Residues: CASSPPTRGRAETQYF.

The chain uses TRBV9 and TRBJ1-6, with 12 nucleotides matching TRBD1. Germline V gene data show CDR1 as SGDLS and CDR2 as YYNGEE. The CDR3 length is 19 residues. With V trimmed by 4 bases and J by 12 bases, 20 bases remained unmatched. In DNA form, the CDR3 reads TGTGCCAGCAGCTTAGGCACACAGGGACAGGGGGCTTACTTCGGACCCCTCCACTTT. It yields the protein CASSLGTQGQGAYFGPLHF.

This chain uses TRBV7-2 with TRBJ1-2; a weak D match, TRBD1 (5 bases). The CDR3 is 14 amino acids. The germline gives CDR1 SGHTA, CDR2 FQGNSA. V was cut by 1 base and J by 8 bases, with 14 bases left in between. In DNA form, the CDR3 reads TGTGCCAGCAGCTTAGTCTTCCAGGGATGGGGCTACACCTTC. It codes for CASSLVFQGWGYTF.

This chain uses TRBV30 with TRBJ1-1; D gene ambiguous. The CDR3 is 12 amino acids. Trimming took 0 bases from V and 8 from J, leaving 10 bases between them. Germline V gene sequence: CDR1 GTSNPN, CDR2 SVGIG (reference sequence). CDR3 protein: CAWSVQGLEAFF. The CDR3 DNA reads TGTGCCTGGAGTGTACAAGGGTTAGAAGCTTTCTTT.

V gene TRBV2 combines with J gene TRBJ2-5; 8 bases are a match to TRBD1. Germline values: CDR1 SNHLY, CDR2 FYNNEI. The CDR3 is 14 residues long. Losses at the gene ends were 7 bases for V and 4 bases for J; bases not matched to a gene: 8. The CDR3 loop is CASTLQTGGETQYF. DNA for the CDR3: TGTGCCAGCACGTTACAAACAGGGGGAGAGACCCAGTACTTC.

This chain connects TRBV6-5 to TRBJ2-7, with D perhaps TRBD2 (7 bases). In germline, CDR1 is MNHEY, CDR2 SVGAGI. V was trimmed by 10 bases and J by 7 bases, leaving 23 bases between them. The CDR3 spans 14 residues. The CDR3 coding sequence is TGTGCCACCTCGGGTGAGGGGGGGCTAAGGGAGCAGTACTTC. Translating gives CATSGEGGLREQYF.

The V and J genes are TRBV5-1 and TRBJ2-6; D gene ambiguous. The germline V gene has CDR1 SGHRS and CDR2 YFSETQ. CDR3 length: 17 residues. Trimming shortened V by 0 bases and J by 0 bases, and 10 bases separated the two germline ends. The DNA of the CDR3 is TGCGCCAGCAGCTTGGCAGATGCCCCCTCTGGGGCCAACGTCCTGACTTTC. Translation gives CASSLADAPSGANVLTF.

The chain carries TRBV6-5 and TRBJ1-5; TRBD1 might be the D (5 bases). CDR1 is MNHEY and CDR2 is SVGAGI in the germline V gene. The CDR3 has 14 residues. V shed 8 bases and J shed 5 bases, with 16 bases lying between them. Written as DNA, the CDR3 is TGTGCCAGCGGGCCGGGGGAAAATTATCAGCCCCAGCATTTT. Amino acid sequence: CASGPGENYQPQHF.

The rearrangement links TRBV7-2 to TRBJ1-6; no clear D. V was cut by 4 bases and J by 4 bases, with 8 bases left in between. CDR3 length equals 14 residues. Germline values: CDR1 SGHTA, CDR2 FQGNSA. The CDR3 spells CASSYRGYNSPLHF. Here the CDR3 DNA reads TGTGCCAGCAGCTATCGAGGGTATAATTCACCCCTCCACTTT.

The chain is built from TRBV5-6 and TRBJ1-6; D unresolved. The CDR3 contains 13 residues. Germline V lookup: CDR1 SGHDT, CDR2 YYEEEE. Trimming left V 9 bases short and J 7 bases short, with 14 bases between. Here the CDR3 DNA reads TGTGCCACCAGGTCGAAAGGGAATTCACCCCTCCACTTT. It is translated as CATRSKGNSPLHF.

The chain combines TRBV19 with TRBJ1-1; D is unresolved. With 5 bases removed from V and 6 bases from J, the gap between germline ends came to 10 bases. This CDR3 is built from 12 residues. Germline V gene lookup returns CDR1 LNHDA and CDR2 SQIVND (reference sequence). CDR3 bases: TGTGCCAGTAGTCTCGCAGACGCTGAAGCTTTCTTT. This translates into CASSLADAEAFF.

This clone appeared a single time. V usage is TRBV27 and J usage is TRBJ1-2, with D maybe TRBD1 (5 bases). Trimming removed 2 bases at V and 4 bases at J, with 11 bases between. The CDR3 extends over 14 amino acids. From germline, CDR1 is MNHEY and CDR2 SMNVEV (reference sequence). The CDR3 sequence is CASSLEGRGYGYTF. The CDR3 coding sequence is TGTGCCAGCAGTTTAGAGGGGCGCGGCTATGGCTACACCTTC.

This chain links TRBV19 with TRBJ2-2, with 9 bases fitting TRBD2. Germline lookup yields CDR1 LNHDA and CDR2 SQIVND (reference sequence). This CDR3 has 16 residues. V shed 0 bases and J 4 bases; nucleotides not matched to a gene: 3. The CDR3 loop is CASSIDSGGFTGELFF. As DNA, the CDR3 is TGTGCCAGTAGTATAGATAGCGGGGGATTCACCGGGGAGCTGTTTTTT.

The V and J genes are TRBV7-9 and TRBJ2-1; D might be TRBD2 (6 bases). V lost 1 base and J lost 9, with 7 bases in between. CDR3 length equals 12 residues. Germline loops: CDR1 SEHNR, CDR2 FQNEAQ (reference sequence). The CDR3 here is CASSLEAGEQFF. Here the CDR3 DNA reads TGTGCCAGCAGCTTAGAAGCGGGTGAGCAGTTCTTC.

This sequence joins TRBV4-2 and TRBJ2-7; 10 bases are a match to TRBD2. V was clipped by 2 bases and J by 0 bases; unmatched bases: 4. The germline CDR1 and CDR2 sequences are LGHNA and YNFKEQ. This CDR3 contains 16 residues. The DNA of the CDR3 is TGTGCCAGCAGCCAAATAGCGGGGGGCGACTCCTACGAGCAGTACTTC. This gives the protein CASSQIAGGDSYEQYF.

V and J are TRBV9 and TRBJ1-1; no firm D call. CDR3 size: 13 residues. V lost 0 bases, J lost 5 bases, and 8 bases lay in between. Germline-derived CDR1 and CDR2 are SGDLS and YYNGEE. This chain's CDR3 is CASSVAPRTEAFF. CDR3 sequence (DNA): TGTGCCAGCAGCGTAGCGCCCAGGACTGAAGCTTTCTTT.

V is TRBV19 and J is TRBJ2-7; the match to TRBD2 covers 9 bases. The V gene's germline CDR1 is LNHDA and CDR2 SQIVND (reference sequence). The length of the CDR3 is 15 residues. V lost 6 bases and J lost 3; bases outside the gene matches: 9. CDR3 nucleotide sequence: TGTGCCAGTAGCGACCCTAGCGGGGACCACTACGAGCAGTACTTC. It encodes CASSDPSGDHYEQYF.

The chain is built from TRBV6-6 and TRBJ2-5, with 9 bases aligning to TRBD2. The CDR3 length is 16 residues. V was pared by 7 bases and J by 2 bases, with 11 bases of the junction left unmatched. Germline CDR1 MNHNY, CDR2 SVGAGI (reference sequence). This CDR3 is CASTIDFLAGQETQYF. CDR3 sequence (DNA): TGTGCCAGCACCATAGATTTCCTAGCGGGGCAAGAGACCCAGTACTTC.

The chain recombines TRBV11-2 with TRBJ2-1, with a tentative D call TRBD2 (5 bases). The length of the CDR3 is 15 residues. V was pared by 0 bases and J by 6 bases, with 12 bases between. CDR1 and CDR2 from the germline V gene are SGHAT and FQNNGV. As DNA, the CDR3 is TGTGCCAGCAGCTTAGATAACCTAGCTTTCAATGAGCAGTTCTTC. Its protein is CASSLDNLAFNEQFF.

The chain couples TRBV18 to TRBJ1-5; D gene unclear. The germline V and J ends were trimmed by 6 bases and 3 bases, with 15 bases remaining between them. CDR1 KGHSH and CDR2 LQKENI come from the germline V gene. This CDR3 has 15 residues. The chain's CDR3 is CASSPNEGDNQPQHF. In nucleotides, the CDR3 is TGTGCCAGCTCGCCAAACGAGGGAGACAATCAGCCCCAGCATTTT.

The gene calls are TRBV19 and TRBJ2-3, with TRBD1 matching 7 bases. Germline CDR1 is LNHDA and CDR2 is SQIVND (reference sequence). This CDR3 has 18 amino acids. The junction had 15 bases not matched to a gene; V was cut back by 4 bases and J by 2 bases. The CDR3 sequence: CASSTPPGTAVITDTQYF. For the CDR3, the DNA is TGTGCCAGTAGTACACCCCCCGGGACAGCCGTTATCACAGATACGCAGTATTTT.

This chain joins TRBV6-6 and TRBJ1-1; a possible D gene is TRBD1 (5 bases). Germline V lookup: CDR1 MNHNY, CDR2 SVGAGI (reference sequence). The CDR3 is 13 residues long. The V gene lost 6 bases and the J gene lost 6 bases, with 14 bases spanning the gap. CDR3 region: CASRNVGGAEAFF. CDR3 bases: TGTGCCAGCAGAAACGTAGGAGGGGCTGAAGCTTTCTTT.

A note on this clone: Sequence at one end of the junction differs from germline and may be a read error. The same CDR3 can be traced to other DNA sequences in this sample. The chain recombines TRBV18 with TRBJ1-2; possibly TRBD1 for D (5 bases). This CDR3 has 15 residues. Germline loops: CDR1 KGHSH, CDR2 LQKENI. Written as DNA, the CDR3 is TGTGCCAGCTCACTCAATACGGAGGGGAACTATGGCTACACCTTT. Residues: CASSLNTEGNYGYTF.